This is a list of T cell receptor beta chains from one sample in a study of T cells of healthy individuals. In TCRdb, the 5' RACE reads were re-called with MiXCR into one record per CDR3 protein. The sample yields about 96,000 distinct CDR3 sequences, 15% to 20% seen once. These receptor sequences come from a human donor in good health. Each CDR3 is given with its conserved first and last residue. The D gene is left open where the match is weak. Expanded clones get a size class; other rows say once, few or many, or leave the size out.

>TRBV9|TRBD2|TRBJ2-7|.
TGTGCCAGCAGCGTCGGGGGGACTTCCTCCTACGAGCAGTACTTC
CASSVGGTSSYEQYF
>TRBV27|TRBD2|TRBJ2-1|.
TGTGCCAGCAGTTTATCGGCGACTAGCGGGAGTATGTTCTTC
CASSLSATSGSMFF
>TRBV4-3|TRBD1|TRBJ2-2|.
TGCGCCAGCAGCCAAGAATTCGGACAGGGGGCCGGGGAGCTGTTTTTT
CASSQEFGQGAGELFF
>TRBV20-1|TRBD1|TRBJ1-4|.
TGCAGTGCACCGGGACAGGGAAATTGGAAACTGTTTTTT
CSAPGQGNWKLFF
>TRBV2|TRBD2|TRBJ2-1|.
TGTGCCAGCAGTGTTGTTCTAGCGGGGGATGAGCAGTTCTTC
CASSVVLAGDEQFF
>TRBV5-1|.|TRBJ1-5|many
TGCGCCAGCAGCTTGGTTGGGAGGGACGATCAGCCCCAGCATTTT
CASSLVGRDDQPQHF
>TRBV5-4|.|TRBJ2-6|.
TGTGCCAGCAGCTCCCCACTGCCCGGGGCCAACGTCCTGACTTTC
CASSSPLPGANVLTF
>TRBV2|.|TRBJ2-3|.
TGTGCCAGCAGTGAATTCCCCCTAGCACAAAAGGTGGATACGCAGTATTTT
CASSEFPLAQKVDTQYF
>TRBV29-1|TRBD2|TRBJ2-1|few
TGCAGCGTTGTCGGGGGGGCCAGTAATGAGCAGTTCTTC
CSVVGGASNEQFF
>TRBV28|.|TRBJ2-3|many
TGTGCCAGCAGGAGAAGATGGACGAAGATCATGACAGATACGCAGTATTTT
CASRRRWTKIMTDTQYF
>TRBV4-3|TRBD2|TRBJ2-1|.
TGCGCCAGCAGCCAAGGACTAGCCGGATCCTACAATGAGCAGTTCTTC
CASSQGLAGSYNEQFF
>TRBV7-2|TRBD2|TRBJ2-3|many
TGTGCCAGCAGCTTAGCCTTAGCGGGAGGTGGAGAAGATACGCAGTATTTT
CASSLALAGGGEDTQYF
>TRBV6-5|TRBD1|TRBJ1-6|.
TGTGCCAGCGGAAGGACAGGGGGCGCCAAGTCACCCCTCCACTTT
CASGRTGGAKSPLHF
>TRBV6-2/TRBV6-3|TRBD2|TRBJ2-7|few
TGTGCCAGCAGCCACACTAGCGACAGCTCCTACGAGCAGTACTTC
CASSHTSDSSYEQYF
>TRBV6-2/TRBV6-3|.|TRBJ2-2|.
TGTGCCAGCACGAGGCCGACCGGGGAGCTGTTTTTT
CASTRPTGELFF
>TRBV28|.|TRBJ2-6|few
TGTGCCAGCAGTCCGTTAACACTCCGCTCTGGGGCCAACGTCCTGACTTTC
CASSPLTLRSGANVLTF
>TRBV11-2|TRBD1|TRBJ2-3|.
TGTGCCAGCAGCCTTAGATCTGGCCAGGGGGTAACAGATACGCAGTATTTT
CASSLRSGQGVTDTQYF
>TRBV7-6|.|TRBJ1-1|few
TGTGCCAGCAGCCCCTCACAGGCTAAGGGCAAAGTTTTCTTT
CASSPSQAKGKVFF
>TRBV20-1|.|TRBJ2-5|many
TGCAGTGCGCCAAAAGAGACCCAGTACTTC
CSAPKETQYF
>TRBV4-1|TRBD1|TRBJ2-2|few
TGCGCCAGCAGTCATACCAGGACAGGGGGCGGGGAGCTGTTTTTT
CASSHTRTGGGELFF
>TRBV7-9|.|TRBJ1-1|.
TGTGCCAGCAGCTATGGACTCACTTCAGCAGTGAACACTGAAGCTTTCTTT
CASSYGLTSAVNTEAFF
>TRBV5-4|TRBD2|TRBJ2-7|once
TGTGCCAGCAGCACGTTACTAGCGGGAGGCTACGAGCAGTACTTC
CASSTLLAGGYEQYF
>TRBV6-6|TRBD1|TRBJ1-5|few
TGTGCCAGCAGTTACGACAGGGGGTCTCAGCCCCAGCATTTT
CASSYDRGSQPQHF
>TRBV18|.|TRBJ2-5|many
TGTGCCAGCTCATCAGACTGGCAGACCCAGTACTTC
CASSSDWQTQYF
>TRBV7-9|TRBD1|TRBJ1-1|.
TGTGCCAGCAGCTTAGCCCAGGGGGCGGGAGCTTTCTTT
CASSLAQGAGAFF
>TRBV29-1|TRBD1|TRBJ1-2|many
TGCAGCGTTAATAGTGCCTCGGGACAGGGAGTCCGTGGCTACACCTTC
CSVNSASGQGVRGYTF
>TRBV9|.|TRBJ2-7|many
TGTGCCAGCAGCGTAGACAGTCGAAGCGAGCAGTACTTC
CASSVDSRSEQYF
>TRBV4-2|.|TRBJ2-7|many
TGTGCCAGCAGCCAAGATTTCGGTAGGACGTACTCCTACGAGCAGTACTTC
CASSQDFGRTYSYEQYF
>TRBV7-9|TRBD1|TRBJ1-2|.
TGTGCCAGCAGCTTAGTGACGCCGGGACAGGGAGACGGCTACACCTTC
CASSLVTPGQGDGYTF
>TRBV28|.|TRBJ2-3|.
TGTGCCAGCAGTTTAAGTGGGGGCTATAGCACAGATACGCAGTATTTT
CASSLSGGYSTDTQYF
>TRBV6-2/TRBV6-3|.|TRBJ1-6|.
TGTGCCAGCAGTTACCGGACCTATAATTCACCCCTCCACTTT
CASSYRTYNSPLHF
>TRBV28|.|TRBJ1-6|many
TGTGCCAGCTGGGTCGGGTTTCGGTCACCCCTCCACTTT
CASWVGFRSPLHF
>TRBV24-1|.|TRBJ1-5|many
TGTGCCACCAGTGGGGGGGAGGGAAGCAATCAGCCCCAGCATTTT
CATSGGEGSNQPQHF
>TRBV20-1|TRBD2|TRBJ2-3|many
TGCAGTGCAGGGTCTAGCGGAATGCATACGCAGTATTTT
CSAGSSGMHTQYF
>TRBV9|.|TRBJ2-2|many
TGTGCCAGCAGCGTAGAGGTTCGCACCGGGGAGCTGTTTTTT
CASSVEVRTGELFF
>TRBV6-2/TRBV6-3|.|TRBJ1-4|few
TGTGCCAGCAATAACGGAGCAACTAATGAAAAACTGTTTTTT
CASNNGATNEKLFF
>TRBV9|.|TRBJ2-1|.
TGTGCCAGCAGCGTAGCCCCGGTACCATACAATGAGCAGTTCTTC
CASSVAPVPYNEQFF
>TRBV13|.|TRBJ2-5|many
TGTGCCAGCAGCCTGCGGGGACAAGAGACCCAGTACTTC
CASSLRGQETQYF
>TRBV28|.|TRBJ1-4|many
TGTGCCAGCAGTTTGGACCATCGAAAACTGTTTTTT
CASSLDHRKLFF
>TRBV2|.|TRBJ1-1|few
TGTGCCAGCAGTCAGGCCGAGAACACTGAAGCTTTCTTT
CASSQAENTEAFF
>TRBV12-5|.|TRBJ2-7|.
TGTGCTAGTGGTTTGTCAGGGGGGAGTGAGCAGTACTTC
CASGLSGGSEQYF
>TRBV5-6|.|TRBJ2-4|.
TGTGCCAGCAGCCCCGGTGTGTTAGCCAAAAACATTCAGTACTTC
CASSPGVLAKNIQYF
>TRBV6-5|.|TRBJ1-6|few
TGTGCCAGCAGTTACTCGACCTTCTCCTATAATTCACCCCTCCACTTT
CASSYSTFSYNSPLHF
>TRBV7-9|TRBD1|TRBJ2-1|many
TGTGCCAGCAGCTCGGACAGGGGGAACTCCTACAATGAGCAGTTCTTC
CASSSDRGNSYNEQFF
>TRBV7-2|.|TRBJ2-5|.
TGTGCCAGTCATGATCGAGGACAGCGGATGGAGACCCAGTACTTC
CASHDRGQRMETQYF